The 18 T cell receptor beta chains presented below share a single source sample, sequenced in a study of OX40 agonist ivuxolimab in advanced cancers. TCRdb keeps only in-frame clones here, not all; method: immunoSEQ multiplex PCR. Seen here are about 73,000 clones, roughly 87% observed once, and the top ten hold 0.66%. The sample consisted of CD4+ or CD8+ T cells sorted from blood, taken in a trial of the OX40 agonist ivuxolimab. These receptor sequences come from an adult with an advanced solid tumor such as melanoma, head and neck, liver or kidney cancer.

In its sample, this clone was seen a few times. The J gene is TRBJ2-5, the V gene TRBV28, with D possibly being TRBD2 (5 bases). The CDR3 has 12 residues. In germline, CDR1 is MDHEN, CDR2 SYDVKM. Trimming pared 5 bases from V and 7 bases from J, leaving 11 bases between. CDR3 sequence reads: CASSMEVGTQYF. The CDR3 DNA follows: TGTGCCAGCAGTATGGAGGTAGGGACCCAGTACTTC.

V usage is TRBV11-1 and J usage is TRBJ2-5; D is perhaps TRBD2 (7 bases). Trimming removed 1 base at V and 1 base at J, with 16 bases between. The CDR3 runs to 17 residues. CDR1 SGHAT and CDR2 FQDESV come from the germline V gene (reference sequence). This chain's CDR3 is CASSLGPGGGAQETQYF. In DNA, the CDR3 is TGTGCCAGCAGCTTAGGACCCGGAGGGGGGGCCCAAGAGACCCAGTACTTC.

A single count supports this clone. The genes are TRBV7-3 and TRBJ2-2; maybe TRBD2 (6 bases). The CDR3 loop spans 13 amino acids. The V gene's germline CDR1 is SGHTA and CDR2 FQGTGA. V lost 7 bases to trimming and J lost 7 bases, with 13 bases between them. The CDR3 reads CASNNGGNGELFF. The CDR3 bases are TGTGCCAGCAACAATGGGGGGAACGGGGAGCTGTTTTTT.

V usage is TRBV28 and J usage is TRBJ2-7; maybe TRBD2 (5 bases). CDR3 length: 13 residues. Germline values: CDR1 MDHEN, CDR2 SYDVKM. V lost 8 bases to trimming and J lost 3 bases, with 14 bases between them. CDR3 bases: TGTGCCAGCGGGGTTGAGGGAAACTACGAGCAGTACTTC. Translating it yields CASGVEGNYEQYF.

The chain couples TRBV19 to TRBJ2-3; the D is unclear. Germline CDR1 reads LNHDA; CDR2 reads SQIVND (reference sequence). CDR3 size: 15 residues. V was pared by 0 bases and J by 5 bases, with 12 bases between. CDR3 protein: CASSIDGISGDTQYF. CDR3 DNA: TGTGCCAGTAGTATAGATGGGATCTCCGGAGATACGCAGTATTTT.

DNA for the CDR3: TGCGCCAGCAGTCTATCCTACAGGGTAGGAAGCACAGATACGCAGTATTTT. It is translated as CASSLSYRVGSTDTQYF. The chain joins TRBV5-1 to TRBJ2-3, with a tentative D call TRBD1 (6 bases). The CDR3 is 17 residues long. Germline V gene lookup returns CDR1 SGHRS and CDR2 YFSETQ. V lost 5 bases and J lost 0, with 19 bases in between.

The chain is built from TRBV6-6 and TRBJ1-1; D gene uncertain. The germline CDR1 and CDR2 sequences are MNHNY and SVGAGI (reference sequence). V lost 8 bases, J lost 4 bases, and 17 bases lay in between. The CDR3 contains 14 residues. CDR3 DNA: TGTGCCAGCCACACGTGGGGTATGGGCACTGAAGCTTTCTTT. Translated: CASHTWGMGTEAFF.

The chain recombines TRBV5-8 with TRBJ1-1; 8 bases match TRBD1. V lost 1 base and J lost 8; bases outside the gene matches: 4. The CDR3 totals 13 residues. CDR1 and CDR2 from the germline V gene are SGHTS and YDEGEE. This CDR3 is CASSLLGTGEAFF. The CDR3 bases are TGTGCCAGCAGCTTGCTGGGGACAGGCGAAGCTTTCTTT. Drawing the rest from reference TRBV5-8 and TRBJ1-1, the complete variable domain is EAGVTQSPTHLIKTRGQQATLRCSPISGHTSVYWYQQALGLGLQFLLWYDEGEERNRGNFPPRFSGRQFPNYSSELNVNALELEDSALYLCASSLLGTGEAFFGQGTRLTVV.

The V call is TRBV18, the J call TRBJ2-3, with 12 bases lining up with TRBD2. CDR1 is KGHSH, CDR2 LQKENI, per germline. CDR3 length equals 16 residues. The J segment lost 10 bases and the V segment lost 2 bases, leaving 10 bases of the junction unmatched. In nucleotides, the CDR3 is TGTGCCAGCTCACCATCCCCCACTAGCGGGGGGTCCGCGCAGTATTTT. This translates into CASSPSPTSGGSAQYF.

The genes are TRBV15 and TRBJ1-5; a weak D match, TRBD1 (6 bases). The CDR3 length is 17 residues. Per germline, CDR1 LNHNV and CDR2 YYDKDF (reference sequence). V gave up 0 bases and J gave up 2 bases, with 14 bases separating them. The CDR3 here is CATSRDNGTSGNQPQHF. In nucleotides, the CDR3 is TGTGCCACCAGCAGAGATAATGGGACATCGGGCAATCAGCCCCAGCATTTT.

As DNA, the CDR3 is TGTGCCAGCAGCTTCAGCTCTGGGGCCAACGTCCTGACTTTC. Its translation is CASSFSSGANVLTF. The rearrangement joins TRBV7-3 to TRBJ2-6; the D is unclear. The V gene lost 3 bases and the J gene lost 0 bases, with 3 bases spanning the gap. CDR1 and CDR2 (germline): SGHTA, FQGTGA. This CDR3 is built from 14 residues. The full variable domain, completed using reference TRBV7-3 and TRBJ2-6, is GAGVSQTPSNKVTEKGKYVELRCDPISGHTALYWYRQSLGQGPEFLIYFQGTGAADDSGLPNDRFFAVRPEGSVSTLKIQRTERGDSAVYLCASSFSSGANVLTFGAGSRLTVL.

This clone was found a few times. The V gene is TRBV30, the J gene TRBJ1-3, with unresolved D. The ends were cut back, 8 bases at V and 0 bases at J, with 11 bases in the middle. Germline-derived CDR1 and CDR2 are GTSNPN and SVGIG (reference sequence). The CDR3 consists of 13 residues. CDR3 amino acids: CASGRASGNTIYF. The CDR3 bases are TGTGCCAGCGGCCGAGCCTCTGGAAACACCATATATTTT.

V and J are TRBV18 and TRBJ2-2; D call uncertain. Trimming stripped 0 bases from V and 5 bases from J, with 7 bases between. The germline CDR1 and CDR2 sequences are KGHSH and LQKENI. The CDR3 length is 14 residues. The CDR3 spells CASSPPGLTGELFF. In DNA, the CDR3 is TGTGCCAGCTCACCACCGGGGTTAACCGGGGAGCTGTTTTTT.

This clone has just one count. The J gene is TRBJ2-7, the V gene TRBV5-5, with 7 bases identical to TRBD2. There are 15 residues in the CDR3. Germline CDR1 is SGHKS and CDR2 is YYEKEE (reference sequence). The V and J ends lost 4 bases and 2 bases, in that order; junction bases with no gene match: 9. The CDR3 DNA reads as TGTGCCAGCAGCACAGCCAGCGGGGTTACCTACGAGCAGTACTTC. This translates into CASSTASGVTYEQYF. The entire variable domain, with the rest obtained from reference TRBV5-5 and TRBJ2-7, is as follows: DAGVTQSPTHLIKTRGQQVTLRCSPISGHKSVSWYQQVLGQGPQFIFQYYEKEERGRGNFPDRFSARQFPNYSSELNVNALLLGDSALYLCASSTASGVTYEQYFGPGTRLTVT.

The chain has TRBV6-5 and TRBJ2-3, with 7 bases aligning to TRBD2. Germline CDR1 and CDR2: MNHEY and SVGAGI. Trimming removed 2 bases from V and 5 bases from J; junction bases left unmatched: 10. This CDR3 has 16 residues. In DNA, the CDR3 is TGTGCCAGCAGTTACGGGCGGGGGAGGTTGGGAGATACGCAGTATTTT. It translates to CASSYGRGRLGDTQYF.

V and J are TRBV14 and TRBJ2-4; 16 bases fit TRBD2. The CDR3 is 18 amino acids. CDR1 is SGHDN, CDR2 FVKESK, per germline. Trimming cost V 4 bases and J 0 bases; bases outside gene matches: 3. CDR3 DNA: TGTGCCAGCAGCCCGGGACTAGCGGGGGGGCTAGCCAAAAACATTCAGTACTTC. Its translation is CASSPGLAGGLAKNIQYF. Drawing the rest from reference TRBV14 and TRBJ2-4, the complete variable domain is EAGVTQFPSHSVIEKGQTVTLRCDPISGHDNLYWYRRVMGKEIKFLLHFVKESKQDESGMPNNRFLAERTGGTYSTLKVQPAELEDSGVYFCASSPGLAGGLAKNIQYFGAGTRLSVL.

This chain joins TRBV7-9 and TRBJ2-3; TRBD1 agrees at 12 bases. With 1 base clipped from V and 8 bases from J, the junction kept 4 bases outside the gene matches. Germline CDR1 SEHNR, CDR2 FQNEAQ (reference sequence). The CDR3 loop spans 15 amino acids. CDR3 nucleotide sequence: TGTGCCAGCAGCTTAGGGGACAGGGGGCACGGTACGCAGTATTTT. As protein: CASSLGDRGHGTQYF.

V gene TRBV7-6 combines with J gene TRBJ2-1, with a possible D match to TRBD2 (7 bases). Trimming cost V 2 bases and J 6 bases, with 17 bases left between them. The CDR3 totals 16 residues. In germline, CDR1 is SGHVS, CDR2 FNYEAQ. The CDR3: CASSLQGWGGRNEQFF. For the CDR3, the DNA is TGTGCCAGCAGCTTACAGGGTTGGGGGGGCCGCAATGAGCAGTTCTTC.